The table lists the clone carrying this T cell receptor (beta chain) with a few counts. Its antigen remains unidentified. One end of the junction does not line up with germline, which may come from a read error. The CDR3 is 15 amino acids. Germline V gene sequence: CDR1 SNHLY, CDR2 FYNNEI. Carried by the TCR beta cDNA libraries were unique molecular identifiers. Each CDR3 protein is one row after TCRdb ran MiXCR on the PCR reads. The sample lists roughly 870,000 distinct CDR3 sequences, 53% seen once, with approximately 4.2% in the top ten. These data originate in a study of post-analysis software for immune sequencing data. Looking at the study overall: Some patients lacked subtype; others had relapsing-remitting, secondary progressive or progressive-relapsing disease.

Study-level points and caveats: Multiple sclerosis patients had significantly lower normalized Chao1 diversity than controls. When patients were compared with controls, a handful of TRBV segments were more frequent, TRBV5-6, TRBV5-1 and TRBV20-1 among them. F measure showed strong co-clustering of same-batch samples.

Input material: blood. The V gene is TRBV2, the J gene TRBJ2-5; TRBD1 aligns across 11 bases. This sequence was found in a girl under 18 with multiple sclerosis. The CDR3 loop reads CTSSEAWTGGETQYF. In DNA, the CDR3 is TGTACCAGCAGTGAAGCTTGGACAGGGGGCGAGACCCAGTACTTC.